This T cell receptor beta chain was sequenced during a study of blood T cell repertoires in COVID-19. TCRdb's table, derived via immunoSEQ multiplex PCR, lists solely in-frame clones and lacks some. The sample contains some 65,000 clones, around 85% of which appear only once. In regard to this clone: It is unclear where the CDR3 begins or ends on the DNA, so no DNA is shown, and the CDR3 is as TCRdb lists it.

Sample: peripheral blood. The clonotype originates from a man between 40 and 49 years old with COVID-19, enrolled during active disease.

Here the CDR3 reads CASSLERDTEAFF. The chain joins TRBV28 to TRBJ1-1. Per germline, CDR1 MDHEN and CDR2 SYDVKM. The CDR3 spans 13 residues, counting both ends.